This paragraph reports one T cell receptor beta chain. Its antigen is undetermined. These data originate in a study of identical twins. Findings of the study overall: Within cord blood, abundant beta clonotypes carried fewer insertions, but memory repertoires showed no such trend.

Unique molecular identifiers were present on the cDNA, and a universal primer site came from template switching. One entry per CDR3 protein results from TCRdb running MiXCR on the 5' RACE reads. In the table there are about 530,000 distinct CDR3 sequences, approximately 16% of which are singletons. Germline CDR1 SNHLY, CDR2 FYNNEI. The CDR3 has 13 amino acids. Trimming removed 7 bases from V and 2 bases from J, with 9 bases in between. There were only healthy Caucasians among the donors. These same records also appear under a second study, on yellow fever vaccine responses in identical twins. That study reports: Twins reportedly mounted vaccine T cell responses that seemed partly convergent, partly personalized.

The V call is TRBV2, the J call TRBJ2-1, with no clear D. The sample consisted of CD4+ T cells sorted from blood. This sequence originates from a woman under 30 in good health. In nucleotides, the CDR3 is TGTGCCAGCAACCTCCTACCCTACAATGAGCAGTTCTTC. It yields the protein CASNLLPYNEQFF.